Detailed here is one TCR beta chain. The sample comes from a study of blood T cell repertoires in COVID-19. Participants were aged about 18 to 100 years from around 25 US areas. Recovered participants had two consecutive negative NP/OP PCR tests, healthcare professional clearance, or symptom resolution. In the original workflow: Reference gene primer amplification in the assay estimated nucleated cell counts. Profiling relied on immunoSEQ multiplex PCR, and the TCRdb table lists in-frame clones only, not all of them. That table furnishes V, J and clone size, whereas the DNA furnished D and trimming. This table holds approximately 290,000 clones, 75% to 90% found once. This CDR3 has 18 residues. V lost 0 bases and J 5 bases, leaving 20 bases between the germline ends. CDR1 and CDR2 from the germline V gene are SEHNR and FQNEAQ (reference sequence).

The receptor comes from a woman between 25 and 40 years old who had recovered from COVID-19. The rearrangement links TRBV7-9 to TRBJ2-1, with D possibly being TRBD2 (5 bases). Input material: PBMCs or T cells enriched from blood (not recorded which). The CDR3 bases are TGTGCCAGCAGCTTAGCAGGCTCACTAGGAGTTACTCACAATGAGCAGTTCTTC. Translated: CASSLAGSLGVTHNEQFF. The full variable domain, its missing parts supplied by reference TRBV7-9 and TRBJ2-1, is DTGVSQNPRHKITKRGQNVTFRCDPISEHNRLYWYRQTLGQGPEFLTYFQNEAQLEKSRLLSDRFSAERPKGSFSTLEIQRTEQGDSAMYLCASSLAGSLGVTHNEQFFGPGTRLTVL.